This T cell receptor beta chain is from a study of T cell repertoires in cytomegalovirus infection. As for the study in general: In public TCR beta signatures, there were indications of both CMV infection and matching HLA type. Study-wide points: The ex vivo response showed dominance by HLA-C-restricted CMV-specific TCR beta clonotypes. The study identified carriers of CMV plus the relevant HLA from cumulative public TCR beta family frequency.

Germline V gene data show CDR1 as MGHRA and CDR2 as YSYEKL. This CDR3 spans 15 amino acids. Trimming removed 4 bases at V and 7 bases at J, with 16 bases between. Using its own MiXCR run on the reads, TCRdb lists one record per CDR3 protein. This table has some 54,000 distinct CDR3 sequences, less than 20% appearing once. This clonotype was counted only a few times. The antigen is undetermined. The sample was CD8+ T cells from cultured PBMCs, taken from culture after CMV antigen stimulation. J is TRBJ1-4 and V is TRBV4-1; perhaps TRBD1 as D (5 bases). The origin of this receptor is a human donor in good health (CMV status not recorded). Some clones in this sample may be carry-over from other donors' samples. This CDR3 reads CASSLLGAEFEKLFF. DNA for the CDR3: TGCGCCAGCAGCCTATTAGGGGCAGAATTTGAAAAACTGTTTTTT.